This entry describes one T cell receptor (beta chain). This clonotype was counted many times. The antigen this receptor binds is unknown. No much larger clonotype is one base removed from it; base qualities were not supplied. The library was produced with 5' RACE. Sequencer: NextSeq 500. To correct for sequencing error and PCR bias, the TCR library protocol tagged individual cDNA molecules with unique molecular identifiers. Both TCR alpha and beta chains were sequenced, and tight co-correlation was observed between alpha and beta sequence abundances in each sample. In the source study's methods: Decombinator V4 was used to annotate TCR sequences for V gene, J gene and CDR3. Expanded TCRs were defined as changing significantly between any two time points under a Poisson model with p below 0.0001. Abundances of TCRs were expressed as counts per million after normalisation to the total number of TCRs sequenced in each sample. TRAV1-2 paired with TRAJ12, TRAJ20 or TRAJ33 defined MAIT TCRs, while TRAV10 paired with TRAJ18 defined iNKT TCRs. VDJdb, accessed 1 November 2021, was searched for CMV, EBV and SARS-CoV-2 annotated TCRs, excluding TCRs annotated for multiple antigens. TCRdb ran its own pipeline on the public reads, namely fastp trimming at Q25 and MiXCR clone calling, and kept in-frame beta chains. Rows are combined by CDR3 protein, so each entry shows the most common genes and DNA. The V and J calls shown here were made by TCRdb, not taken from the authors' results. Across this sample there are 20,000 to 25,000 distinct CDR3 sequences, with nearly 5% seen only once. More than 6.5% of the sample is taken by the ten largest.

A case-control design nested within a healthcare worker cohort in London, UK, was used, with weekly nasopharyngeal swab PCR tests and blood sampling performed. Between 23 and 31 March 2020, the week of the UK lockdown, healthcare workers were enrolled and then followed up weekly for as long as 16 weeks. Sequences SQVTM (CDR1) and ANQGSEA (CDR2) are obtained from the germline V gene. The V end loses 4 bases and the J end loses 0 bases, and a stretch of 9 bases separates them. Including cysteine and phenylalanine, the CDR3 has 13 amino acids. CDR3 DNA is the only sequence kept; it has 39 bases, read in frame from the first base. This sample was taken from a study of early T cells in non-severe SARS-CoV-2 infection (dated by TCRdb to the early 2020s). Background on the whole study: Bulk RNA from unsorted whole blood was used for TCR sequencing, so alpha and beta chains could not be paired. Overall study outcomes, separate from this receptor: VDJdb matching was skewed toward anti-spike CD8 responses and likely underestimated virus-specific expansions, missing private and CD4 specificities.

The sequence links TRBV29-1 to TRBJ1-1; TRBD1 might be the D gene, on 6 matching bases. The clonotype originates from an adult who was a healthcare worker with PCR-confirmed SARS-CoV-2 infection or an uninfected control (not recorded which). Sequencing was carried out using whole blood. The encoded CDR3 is CSVADRLNTEAFF. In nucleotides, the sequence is TGCAGCGTTGCGGACAGATTGAACACTGAAGCTTTCTTT.